This T cell receptor (beta chain) was documented in a study of T cells in Graves' hyperthyroidism and ophthalmopathy. V was pared by 4 bases and J by 0 bases, with 12 bases between. This CDR3 region has 15 residues. Germline V gene data show CDR1 as ENHRY and CDR2 as SYGVKD. The table lists this clonotype with many counts. RNA transcripts yielded amplified TCR beta CDR3 regions. Researchers ran a first-round RT-PCR on the TCR CDR3 using the HTBI primer set. TCRdb reprocessed the multiplex PCR reads with MiXCR, giving one entry per CDR3 protein. The table has 400,000 to 600,000 distinct CDR3 sequences, around 21% seen once; the top ten hold about 26%.

The chain uses TRBV10-3 and TRBJ1-2, with D hard to call. This TCR was recovered from a man younger than 30 with Graves' hyperthyroidism. The sample consisted of blood. The DNA for the CDR3 is TGTGCCATCAGTGTCCCCAAGTCCTCTAACTATGGCTACACCTTC. It is translated as CAISVPKSSNYGYTF.